Detailed here is one T cell receptor beta chain. No antigen is known for it. V lost 1 base, J lost 0 bases, and 7 bases lay in between. CDR1 GTSNPN and CDR2 SVGIG come from the germline V gene (reference sequence). The CDR3 totals 13 residues. This entry comes from a study of Ad26.COV2.S vaccination and SARS-CoV-2 variants. Study observations and caveats: Spike-specific CD8+ and CD4+ T cell responses reportedly showed substantial breadth after vaccination.

Profiling relied on immunoSEQ multiplex PCR, and the TCRdb table lists in-frame clones only, not all of them. The repertoire holds 240,000 or so clones, with roughly 90% as singletons. Treatment indicated: around 19 received Ad26.COV2.S at low or high dose, single or two shots; about 5 received placebo; per-sample allocation not given. The investigators took samples on day 63 after the first vaccine or placebo injection. Participants' vaccine, an Ad26 vector, delivered Wuhan-strain SARS-CoV-2 spike. The TCR was taken from a person between 18 and 59 years old who received the Ad26.COV2.S COVID-19 vaccine or a placebo. Sequencing was performed on peripheral blood, taken in a trial of Ad26.COV2.S vaccine versus placebo. The chain carries TRBV30 and TRBJ2-7; D is possibly TRBD2 (6 bases). In nucleotides, the CDR3 is TGTGCCTGGAGTGGCGGGAACTCCTACGAGCAGTACTTC. Protein sequence: CAWSGGNSYEQYF.